This T cell receptor (beta chain) was captured by sequencing in a study of blood T cell repertoires in COVID-19. About the study: PBMCs, B-cell-depleted T cells, or T cells provided the cDNA or gDNA that made up the material.

This clone was counted once. This CDR3 has 14 residues. With V trimmed by 3 bases and J by 7 bases, 9 bases remained unmatched. The germline V gene encodes CDR1 SGHNT and CDR2 YYREEE (reference sequence). TCRdb keeps only in-frame clones here, not all; method: immunoSEQ multiplex PCR. The sample holds around 300,000 clones, 89% seen once. The sequence was obtained from a man aged 45-60 years with acute or convalescent COVID-19. The chain employs TRBV5-4 and TRBJ2-5, with TRBD2 identical over 7 bases. Sequenced material: peripheral blood. The CDR3 protein is CASSSPGGSGTQYF. The DNA of the CDR3 is TGTGCCAGCAGCTCCCCGGGGGGTTCGGGGACCCAGTACTTC.